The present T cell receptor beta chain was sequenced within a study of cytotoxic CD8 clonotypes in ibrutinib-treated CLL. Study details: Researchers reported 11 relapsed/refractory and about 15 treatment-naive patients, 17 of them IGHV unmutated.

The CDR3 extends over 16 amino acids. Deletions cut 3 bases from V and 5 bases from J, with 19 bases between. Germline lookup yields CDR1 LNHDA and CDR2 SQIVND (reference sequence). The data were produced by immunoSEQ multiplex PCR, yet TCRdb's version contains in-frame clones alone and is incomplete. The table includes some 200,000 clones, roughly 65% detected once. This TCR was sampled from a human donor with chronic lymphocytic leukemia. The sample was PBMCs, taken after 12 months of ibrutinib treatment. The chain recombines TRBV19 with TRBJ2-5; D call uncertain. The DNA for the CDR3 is TGTGCCAGTAGTATGAGGATGGAGAGACAAGGCGAGACCCAGTACTTC. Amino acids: CASSMRMERQGETQYF.